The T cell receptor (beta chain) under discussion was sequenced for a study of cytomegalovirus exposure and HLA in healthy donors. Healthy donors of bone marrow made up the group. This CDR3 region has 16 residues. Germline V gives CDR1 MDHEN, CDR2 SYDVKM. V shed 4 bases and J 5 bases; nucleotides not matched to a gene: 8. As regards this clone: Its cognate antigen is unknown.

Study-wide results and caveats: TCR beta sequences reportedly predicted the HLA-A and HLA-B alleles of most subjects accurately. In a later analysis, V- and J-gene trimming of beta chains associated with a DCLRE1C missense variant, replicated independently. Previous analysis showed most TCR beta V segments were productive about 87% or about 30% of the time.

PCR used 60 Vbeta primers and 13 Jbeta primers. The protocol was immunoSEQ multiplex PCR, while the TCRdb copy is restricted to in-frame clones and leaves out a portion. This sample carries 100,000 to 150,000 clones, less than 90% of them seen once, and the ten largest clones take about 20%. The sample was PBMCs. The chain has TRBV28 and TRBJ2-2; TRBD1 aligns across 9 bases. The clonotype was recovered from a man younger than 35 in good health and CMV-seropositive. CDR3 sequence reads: CASSSPGTGKTGELFF. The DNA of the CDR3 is TGTGCCAGCAGTTCACCCGGGACAGGGAAAACCGGGGAGCTGTTTTTT.